Listed here is a single T cell receptor (beta chain). Its antigen is still unknown. The input lacks base qualities; no much larger clone sits a single base away. CDR1 and CDR2 (SEHNR, FQNEAQ) derive from the germline V gene (reference sequence). The CDR3 has 15 amino acids, counting the end cysteine and phenylalanine. Just CDR3 DNA is preserved here, 45 bases in frame from base 1. Trimming accounts for 5 bases at V and 0 bases at J, while the number of junction bases matched to no gene is 5. Library preparation was by the immunoSEQ multiplex PCR assay. TCRbeta CDR3 sequencing was done by Adaptive Biotechnologies at survey depth, reporting CDR3 sequences, V/J genes, productive frequency and template counts. Amplification of TCR beta CDR3 regions started from genomic DNA instead of RNA. Per the authors' processing: Jensen-Shannon divergence was used to quantify pairwise repertoire overlap between tissues, with a value of 1 indicating complete divergence and a value of 0 indicating identical repertoires. Based on pairwise JSD values, tissues were grouped by single-linkage agglomerative hierarchical clustering, and the results were shown as dendrograms. GLIPH2 was run on all patient samples with simulation_depth 1000, kmer_min_depth 3 and cdr3_length_cutoff 8, and groups with more than two unique CDR3s were retained. In a standardized tissue-overlap score, Jaccard GLIPH-group overlap across patients was extrapolated to a standard repertoire size of 1000 clones. Associations of diversity with clinical or experimental variables used linear mixed-effect models with tissue fixed effects and individual random effects. The clones in this table, taken by TCRdb from immuneACCESS, are in-frame only. Not every clone is retained; where verified, under half of the shortfall comes from an unresolved V gene, and the cause of the rest is unknown. V and J calls and clone size are those listed in that table; D and trimming were worked out from the DNA. The sample contains about 140 clones, around 75% of them found a single time. Clones ranked in the top ten supply 50% to 70% of the sample.

The data were obtained in a study of tissue T cells after allogeneic stem cell transplantation (dated by TCRdb to the early 2020s). Regarding the complete study: Grafts from donors were received by all GVHD patients, with several grafts being unmodified and three being CD34-selected to deplete T cells. If a tissue had multiple samples, a pathologist reviewed H&E sections so that samples with histologically apparent lymphocytes got priority for sequencing. The study profiled TCR beta repertoires across many tissues from research autopsies of patients with and without GVHD, plus mouse models of GVHD. On the human side, the study was prospective and observational, with no blinding or randomization.

The sample's time point label is to be understood as: human tissue collected at research (rapid) autopsy. Several adult allo-HCT recipients with steroid-refractory GVHD were prospectively enrolled in a research-autopsy study over a three-year period. Gastrointestinal GVHD was present in all GVHD patients, each of whom received several lines of GVHD-directed therapy, and 4 or 5 of these patients also had skin involvement. After a median post-mortem interval of approximately nine hours, the autopsy tissues collected included GI sites spanning esophagus to rectum, along with liver, skin and lymphoid organs including spleen. Each autopsy specimen was bisected, with one portion flash-frozen in liquid nitrogen and the remainder formalin-fixed, and the outer muscle layers of GI specimens were removed. Genomic DNA was extracted from frozen tissues using the Mag-Bind Blood & Tissue DNA HDQ 96 Kit on a Chemagic 360 or the DNeasy Blood & Tissue Kit. Extracted DNA was further purified with the Genomic DNA Clean & Concentrator-25 kit because of concern about red blood cell contamination.

Results and caveats for the whole study, not just this receptor: Not many T cell clones showed up in more than one patient, yet clustering based on motifs uncovered repertoire signatures that were shared across patients in a tissue-specific way. In both patients and mice, only a limited portion of the TCR repertoire detected in tissues was captured by blood and spleen T cells. Which tissue TCRs were alloreactive or antigen-specific was not determined in the study, and some clones might have been persisting host cells. Within patients, how anatomically similar tissues were was a major factor shaping TCR repertoire composition, regardless of disease or transplant status. A small and clinically heterogeneous patient cohort was studied, and sampling depth was acknowledged as a limitation.

The chain is made from TRBV7-9 and TRBJ2-3; 7 nucleotides in the junction match TRBD2. This clonotype was obtained from a female patient aged 40-75 years with steroid-refractory graft-versus-host disease after an allogeneic stem cell transplant. Following a transplant, a fraction of the T cells may be traceable to the graft donor. Sequences were derived from ascending colon tissue, sampled at autopsy. The sequenced DNA: TGTGCCAGCAGCCCACTCGGGGGGAGCACAGATACGCAGTATTTT. It codes for CASSPLGGSTDTQYF.